The TCR beta chain under discussion was sequenced for a study of shared clonotypes between healthy human individuals. The overall study: A couple of women and three men aged 18 to 49 made up the donors.

V was cut by 6 bases and J by 6 bases, with 5 bases left in between. This CDR3 is 11 amino acids long. Looked up from germline, CDR1 is SGHTA and CDR2 is FQGTGA. Concerning this clone itself: This may come from a read error, since a much larger clone is one base off.

300 ng DNA, roughly 27,000 T cell genomes, went into unsorted PBMC replicate PCRs. The sequencing of unsorted PBMC DNA took place on ten immunoSEQ deep assay plates. The method was immunoSEQ multiplex PCR; TCRdb's version includes in-frame clones alone and lacks a portion of them. This sample yields around 530,000 clones, of which around 77% are seen a single time; more than 10% belongs to the top ten. The sequencing sample was made of PBMCs. The source is a woman aged 40-49 years in good health. Some clones in this sample may be carry-over from other donors' samples. This sequence joins TRBV7-3 and TRBJ2-2; unclear D gene. The CDR3 reads CASSGAGELFF. In nucleotides, the CDR3 is TGTGCCAGCAGTGGGGCCGGGGAGCTGTTTTTT.